One sample yielded the 27 T cell receptor beta chains listed below, sequenced in a study of blood T cell repertoires in COVID-19. Produced via immunoSEQ multiplex PCR; TCRdb's table is partial and in-frame only. The data contain 110,000 or so clones, 84% of them singletons. The material sequenced was peripheral blood. The origin of the receptors is a woman aged 40 to 49 with acute or convalescent COVID-19.

The rearrangement joins TRBV5-1 to TRBJ2-7; TRBD1 matches 8 bases. The CDR3 has 13 residues. J lost 5 bases, V lost 7 bases, and 8 bases had no gene match. Germline loops: CDR1 SGHRS, CDR2 YFSETQ. CDR3 sequence reads: CASRPRTGNEQYF. In DNA form, the CDR3 reads TGCGCCAGCCGCCCCCGGACAGGGAACGAGCAGTACTTC.

The chain couples TRBV9 to TRBJ1-1, with D perhaps TRBD1 (6 bases). The germline CDR1 and CDR2 sequences are SGDLS and YYNGEE. The CDR3 consists of 17 residues. The V end lost 3 bases, the J end lost 3 bases, and 21 bases lay between the germline ends. CDR3 loop: CASSGGNQGKGHTEAFF. The CDR3, as DNA: TGTGCCAGCAGCGGAGGGAATCAGGGGAAGGGGCACACTGAAGCTTTCTTT.

The V gene is TRBV30, the J gene TRBJ2-7, with 7 bases fitting TRBD1. Germline assignment: CDR1 GTSNPN and CDR2 SVGIG (reference sequence). J was trimmed by 3 bases and V by 3 bases; bases with no gene match: 11. The CDR3 has 15 amino acids. The CDR3 loop reads CAWRTVGQTFYEQYF. In DNA form, the CDR3 reads TGTGCCTGGAGAACGGTGGGACAGACATTCTACGAGCAGTACTTC.

This chain joins TRBV19 and TRBJ1-2, with a tentative D call TRBD1 (6 bases). V lost 3 bases and J 3 bases, leaving 20 bases between the germline ends. Germline assignment: CDR1 LNHDA and CDR2 SQIVND (reference sequence). This CDR3 has 17 amino acids. CDR3 in DNA: TGTGCCAGTAGTATTGTCGGGGGGCGGATAGGCGACTATGGCTACACCTTC. Translation: CASSIVGGRIGDYGYTF.

V is TRBV25-1 and J is TRBJ1-1; maybe TRBD1 (5 bases). Germline values: CDR1 MGHDK, CDR2 SYGVNS. V shed 2 bases and J shed 0 bases, with 10 bases lying between them. The CDR3 is 15 amino acids. DNA for the CDR3: TGTGCCAGCAGTGAAGGTCGGGGGATGAACACTGAAGCTTTCTTT. Translating gives CASSEGRGMNTEAFF.

Comments on this clone: The junction shows a germline mismatch at one end, possibly a read error. CDR3 residues: CASTLGGRGPGYGYTF. In DNA, the CDR3 is TGTGCCAGCACCTTGGGAGGCAGGGGGCCGGGGTATGGCTACACCTTC. The chain is built from TRBV5-6 and TRBJ1-2, with TRBD1 matching 8 bases. Germline V CDR1 and CDR2: SGHDT, YYEEEE. The CDR3 is made up of 16 amino acids.

The chain is built from TRBV10-3 and TRBJ1-1; 8 positions agree with TRBD1. CDR3 length: 14 residues. Germline V lookup: CDR1 ENHRY, CDR2 SYGVKD. V lost 10 bases and J lost 5; bases outside the gene matches: 12. Here the CDR3 DNA reads TGTGCCACCAGGACAGGGTCTGAGGGAACTGAAGCTTTCTTT. It yields the protein CATRTGSEGTEAFF.

The genes are TRBV4-1 and TRBJ1-4, with 8 bases fitting TRBD1. Germline CDR1 reads MGHRA; CDR2 reads YSYEKL. CDR3 size: 16 residues. Unmatched junction bases numbered 8, after V lost 2 bases and J lost 6 bases. In nucleotides, the CDR3 is TGCGCCAGCAGCCAATCAGGGGGCGCGTATGATGAAAAACTGTTTTTT. It yields the protein CASSQSGGAYDEKLFF.

The V and J genes are TRBV5-1 and TRBJ2-7; 14 positions agree with TRBD2. With V trimmed by 3 bases and J by 3 bases, 8 bases remained unmatched. The CDR3 is made up of 17 amino acids. Germline V gene lookup returns CDR1 SGHRS and CDR2 YFSETQ. The CDR3 is CASSSSTSGGARYEQYF. CDR3 bases: TGCGCCAGCAGCTCCTCGACTAGCGGGGGGGCCCGCTACGAGCAGTACTTC.

This chain joins TRBV27 and TRBJ2-1, with TRBD1 matching 10 bases. The length of the CDR3 is 15 residues. J lost 7 bases, V lost 2 bases, and 5 bases had no gene match. The germline V gene has CDR1 MNHEY and CDR2 SMNVEV (reference sequence). The CDR3 DNA sequence: TGTGCCAGCAGTTTACTCGGACAGGGGGGGAATGAGCAGTTCTTC. Its translation: CASSLLGQGGNEQFF.

V and J are TRBV5-6 and TRBJ2-3; a possible D gene is TRBD1 (6 bases). The CDR3 runs to 14 residues. V lost 6 bases, J lost 10 bases, and 21 bases lay in between. From germline, CDR1 is SGHDT and CDR2 YYEEEE. CDR3 region: CASTARGTLIAQYF. CDR3 DNA: TGTGCCAGCACCGCGAGGGGGACCCTTATAGCGCAGTATTTT.

V is TRBV10-2 and J is TRBJ1-4; maybe TRBD1 (5 bases). This CDR3 is 14 amino acids long. Germline V gives CDR1 WSHSY, CDR2 SAAADI. V lost 6 bases and J 3 bases, leaving 11 bases between the germline ends. CDR3 sequence reads: CASRMTASNEKLFF. The CDR3 DNA sequence: TGCGCCAGCAGGATGACAGCTTCTAATGAAAAACTGTTTTTT.

This sequence joins TRBV6-5 and TRBJ2-3; D remains ambiguous. V was shortened by 10 bases and J by 6 bases, with 11 bases between the two germline ends. CDR3 length: 11 amino acids. Germline-derived CDR1 and CDR2 are MNHEY and SVGAGI. CDR3 nucleotides: TGTGCCACCAAGCGAGCGGATACGCAGTATTTT. It encodes CATKRADTQYF.

This chain links TRBV18 with TRBJ2-1, with 7 bases that match TRBD2. Germline CDR1 is KGHSH and CDR2 is LQKENI. The V and J ends lost 3 bases and 2 bases, in that order; junction bases with no gene match: 4. CDR3 length: 15 residues. CDR3 DNA: TGTGCCAGCTCACCGGGAGGGGCGGCCTACAATGAGCAGTTCTTC. This gives the protein CASSPGGAAYNEQFF.

The chain links TRBV18 to TRBJ2-3; D may be TRBD2 (6 bases). V was pared by 3 bases and J by 0 bases, with 13 bases between. CDR1 is KGHSH and CDR2 is LQKENI in the germline V gene. The CDR3 extends over 16 amino acids. The DNA for the CDR3 is TGTGCCAGCTCACCCCTGGGCGGGGCTAGCACAGATACGCAGTATTTT. Its protein is CASSPLGGASTDTQYF.

The genes are TRBV7-2 and TRBJ1-2, with 8 bases fitting TRBD1. CDR1 SGHTA and CDR2 FQGNSA come from the germline V gene. The CDR3 is made up of 17 amino acids. With V trimmed by 0 bases and J by 6 bases, 12 bases remained unmatched. CDR3 loop: CASSLAGTGGSSHGYTF. The CDR3 nucleotides read TGTGCCAGCAGCTTAGCCGGGACAGGCGGATCCTCCCATGGCTACACCTTC.

This chain links TRBV6-6 with TRBJ2-7; possibly TRBD1 for D (5 bases). Per germline, CDR1 MNHNY and CDR2 SVGAGI (reference sequence). Trimming removed 7 bases from V and 1 base from J, with 11 bases in between. The CDR3 length is 13 residues. Written as DNA, the CDR3 is TGTGCCAGCAAGACAGCCCGGTCCTACGAGCAGTACTTC. Translating it yields CASKTARSYEQYF.

The V call is TRBV7-2, the J call TRBJ2-1; TRBD1 is a possible D gene (6 bases). This CDR3 has 14 amino acids. Trimming took off 5 bases at V and 1 base at J, with 9 bases between the two ends. The germline CDR1 and CDR2 sequences are SGHTA and FQGNSA. CDR3 nucleotide sequence: TGTGCCAGCAGCCGGGACACTTCCTACAATGAGCAGTTCTTC. It is translated as CASSRDTSYNEQFF.

The chain employs TRBV3-1 (or the pseudogene TRBV3-2) and TRBJ1-1; D unclear. Trimming left V 4 bases short and J 4 bases short, with 13 bases between. Germline-derived CDR1 and CDR2 are LGHDT and YNNKEL (reference sequence). The CDR3 has 14 residues. The chain's CDR3 is CASSPPSGITEAFF. Written as DNA, the CDR3 is TGTGCCAGCAGCCCCCCCTCCGGGATCACTGAAGCTTTCTTT.

On this clone: Mismatch with germline at one junction end may stem from a read error. The rearrangement links TRBV6-1 to TRBJ1-5, with 7 bases aligning to TRBD1. The CDR3 is 18 residues long. Germline V gene sequence: CDR1 MNHNS, CDR2 SASEGT. The CDR3 sequence is CASREGPGQPYSNQPQHF. CDR3 nucleotide sequence: TGTGCCAGCAGGGAAGGTCCGGGACAGCCATATAGCAATCAGCCCCAGCATTTT.

The chain has TRBV6-6 and TRBJ1-1; 9 bases fit TRBD1. V gave up 5 bases and J gave up 7 bases; unmatched junction bases: 2. The CDR3 consists of 12 residues. Per the germline V gene, CDR1 is MNHNY and CDR2 is SVGAGI (reference sequence). CDR3 sequence (DNA): TGTGCCAGCAGTGGGACAGGGCTTGAAGCTTTCTTT. It encodes CASSGTGLEAFF.

The V and J genes are TRBV11-2 and TRBJ1-6, with D tentatively TRBD1 (5 bases). The germline CDR1 and CDR2 sequences are SGHAT and FQNNGV. The CDR3 covers 14 residues. Trimming cost V 5 bases and J 8 bases, with 13 bases left between them. CDR3 sequence (DNA): TGTGCCAGCAGCCGGGGGGATGGCTATTCACCCCTCCACTTT. Amino acid sequence: CASSRGDGYSPLHF.

The CDR3 loop reads CASSNSGTRDYNEQFF. Written as DNA, the CDR3 is TGCGCCAGCAGCAATAGCGGGACTCGGGACTACAATGAGCAGTTCTTC. The rearrangement links TRBV5-1 to TRBJ2-1; 8 bases fit TRBD2. The length of the CDR3 is 16 residues. Germline V gives CDR1 SGHRS, CDR2 YFSETQ. The trim removed 4 bases at V and 3 bases at J, leaving 9 bases unmatched. The whole variable domain, filled in from reference TRBV5-1 and TRBJ2-1, reads KAGVTQTPRYLIKTRGQQVTLSCSPISGHRSVSWYQQTPGQGLQFLFEYFSETQRNKGNFPGRFSGRQFSNSRSEMNVSTLELGDSALYLCASSNSGTRDYNEQFFGPGTRLTVL.

The V call is TRBV6-2 or TRBV6-3, the J call TRBJ2-5, with D perhaps TRBD2 (5 bases). The CDR3 extends over 15 amino acids. Germline assignment: CDR1 MNHEY and CDR2 SVGEGT. The V end was cut by 2 bases, the J end by 5 bases, with 15 bases between. CDR3 DNA: TGTGCCAGCAGTTACGCGGGCCTGGTGGGGGAGACCCAGTACTTC. Translation: CASSYAGLVGETQYF.

V usage is TRBV12-3 or TRBV12-4 and J usage is TRBJ1-2, with 7 bases fitting TRBD1. V was clipped by 6 bases and J by 2 bases; unmatched bases: 0. The CDR3 has 12 amino acids. The chain's CDR3 is CASRTGNYGYTF. The CDR3 DNA reads as TGTGCCAGCAGGACAGGGAACTATGGCTACACCTTC.

This clone was seen only a few times. The chain is built from TRBV2 and TRBJ1-6; the match to TRBD1 covers 8 bases. The CDR3 runs 13 residues. Germline V CDR1 and CDR2: SNHLY, FYNNEI. V gave up 6 bases and J gave up 10 bases; unmatched junction bases: 5. CDR3 bases: TGTGCCAGCAGGACAGGGGAAGGCTCACCCCTCCACTTT. This codes for CASRTGEGSPLHF. The complete variable domain, with remaining parts taken from reference TRBV2 and TRBJ1-6, reads EPEVTQTPSHQVTQMGQEVILRCVPISNHLYFYWYRQILGQKVEFLVSFYNNEISEKSEIFDDQFSVERPDGSNFTLKIRSTKLEDSAMYFCASRTGEGSPLHFGNGTRLTVT.

The V and J genes are TRBV19 and TRBJ1-2, with D unclear. V lost 3 bases and J 4 bases, leaving 12 bases between the germline ends. Germline CDR1 and CDR2: LNHDA and SQIVND (reference sequence). The CDR3 is made up of 14 amino acids. DNA for the CDR3: TGTGCCAGTAGTATTGAGGGCAACATCTATGGCTACACCTTC. Translated: CASSIEGNIYGYTF.